This T cell receptor (beta chain) was observed in a study of blood T cells in healthy people across ages (dated by TCRdb to about 2015). Turning to the overall study: In model experiments, template switching captured about one uniquely barcoded TCR beta cDNA molecule for every two T cells. The study measured age-related changes in TCR beta repertoire diversity using deep sequencing normalized with unique cDNA molecular identifiers. The donors were divided into four age groups: young (average around 16 years), middle-aged (under 40), aged (about 61) and long-lived (more than 75). Donors of different ages were randomly distributed across sequencing lanes to avoid experimental bias. Using the same blood draw, the study looked at two additional independent replicas of 1 million unique cDNA reads for two donors, one aged 18 to 29 and the other aged 80 or older. The paper's findings and limits, for the study overall: Compared with the aged group, the long-lived group had more naive CD4+ T cells, fewer expanded clones and increased TCR diversity, suggesting age selection. The percentage of naive T cells measured by flow cytometry correlated strongly with observed TCR beta diversity. Estimates of total diversity based on one million sequenced T cells were considered lower bounds and underestimates. Since profiling was done on bulk unsorted PBMCs, naive and antigen-experienced compartments could not be conclusively compared. Because donor CMV infection status was unknown, age-related changes in expanded clonotypes were potentially confounded. Observed TCR beta diversity per million T cells fell roughly linearly with age, and a significant reduction was already apparent by age roughly 40.

Relative to germline, V is missing 8 bases and J is missing 3 bases, with 10 bases of the junction outside any gene match. The CDR3 goes from the cysteine to the phenylalanine over 15 residues. Here the CDR3 DNA is all that survives: 45 bases in frame from base 1. Comment on this clonotype: The antigen it binds to is not known. No qualities accompany the bases; no much larger clone lies one base away.

Donors were roughly 40 systemically healthy Caucasian individuals from Russia aged 6 to 90 years. Ten milliliters of peripheral blood were drawn from each donor into EDTA-treated Vacutainer tubes. Ficoll-Paque density-gradient centrifugation was used to isolate PBMCs, with at least 6.5 million per sample. Trizol reagent was used to extract total RNA from the PBMCs, yielding at least 6 micrograms per sample. For every donor, an aliquot of PBMCs went through flow cytometry to measure the percentages of naive CD45RAhigh/CD27high T cells. Library construction relied on 5' RACE. TCRdb records Illumina HiSeq 2500 as the sequencer. A second roughly 7 to 12 cycle PCR used a sample-barcoded 5' primer and a J-beta primer mix. A unique molecular identifier was introduced onto each TCR beta cDNA molecule by a template-switch 5' adaptor carrying 12 random nucleotides. Each sample yielded at least 2.5 million CDR3-containing paired-end reads. First-strand cDNA synthesis was performed from all RNA using the Mint cDNA synthesis kit, with priming by a TRBC-specific oligonucleotide. All cDNA was treated with uracil-DNA glycosylase and then went through a first 18-cycle PCR with the universal primers M1SS and BC2_uni_R. Processing in the source paper ran as follows. Each sample was normalized by randomly selecting 1 million high-quality reads, each carrying a distinct molecular identifier. Instead of being binned into consensus sequences, reads that shared molecular identifiers were thrown out. MiTCR, with a Q25 quality threshold and the strictest error-elimination algorithm, was used for CDR3 identification, clonotype clustering and error correction. A nonparametric unseen species model with Euler transformation was used to estimate a lower bound on total TCR beta diversity. TCRdb trimmed public reads at Q25 via fastp, called clones via MiXCR and kept in-frame beta chains. Rows are combined by CDR3 protein, so each entry shows the most common genes and DNA. The V and J calls were determined by TCRdb, not by the authors. Counted in this sample were around 1.5 million distinct CDR3 sequences; about 43% of them appeared once. The ten largest account for approximately 7.9% of the sample.

The sequencing sample was made of blood. The receptor was derived from a woman between 18 and 29 years old in good health. Recombination connected TRBV23-1 to TRBJ1-1, with 9 middle bases fitting TRBD1. TRBV23-1 belongs to the ORF category, with a function that is uncertain. Here is the DNA: TGCGCCAGCTGCAGCTGGGACAGGGCCTACACTGAAGCTTTCTTT. Translated, this is CASCSWDRAYTEAFF.